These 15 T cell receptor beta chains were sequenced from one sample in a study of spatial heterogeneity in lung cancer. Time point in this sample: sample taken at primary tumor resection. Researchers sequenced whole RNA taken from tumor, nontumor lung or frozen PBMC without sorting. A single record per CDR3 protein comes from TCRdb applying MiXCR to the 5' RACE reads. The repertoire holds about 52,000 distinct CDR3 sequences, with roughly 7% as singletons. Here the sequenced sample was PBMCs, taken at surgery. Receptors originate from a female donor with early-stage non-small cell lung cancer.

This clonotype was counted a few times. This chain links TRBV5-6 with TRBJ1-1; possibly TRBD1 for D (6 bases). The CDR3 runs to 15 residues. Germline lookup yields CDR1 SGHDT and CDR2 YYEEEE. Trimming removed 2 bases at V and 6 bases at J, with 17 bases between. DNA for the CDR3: TGTGCCAGCAGCTTACCAGGGGCGGGATATGCTGAAGCTTTCTTT. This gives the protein CASSLPGAGYAEAFF.

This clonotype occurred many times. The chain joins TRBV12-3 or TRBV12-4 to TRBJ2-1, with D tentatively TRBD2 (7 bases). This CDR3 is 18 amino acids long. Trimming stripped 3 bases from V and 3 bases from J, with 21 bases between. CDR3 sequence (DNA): TGTGCCAGCAGTTTCCCCGCGGGGGCAGTTCGGGGCTACAATGAGCAGTTCTTC. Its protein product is CASSFPAGAVRGYNEQFF.

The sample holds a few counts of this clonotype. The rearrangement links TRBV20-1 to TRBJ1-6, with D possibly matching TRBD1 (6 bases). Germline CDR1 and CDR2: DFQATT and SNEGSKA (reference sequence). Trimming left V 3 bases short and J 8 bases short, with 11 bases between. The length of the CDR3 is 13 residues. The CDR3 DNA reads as TGCAGTGCTAGGGGGGACACCTATTCACCCCTCCACTTT. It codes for CSARGDTYSPLHF.

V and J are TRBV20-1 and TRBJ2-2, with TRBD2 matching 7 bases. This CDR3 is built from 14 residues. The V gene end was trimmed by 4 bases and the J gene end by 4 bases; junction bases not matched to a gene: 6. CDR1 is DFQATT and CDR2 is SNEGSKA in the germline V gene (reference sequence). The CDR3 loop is CSAKPGGGTGELFF. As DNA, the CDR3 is TGCAGTGCTAAGCCTGGCGGGGGCACCGGGGAGCTGTTTTTT.

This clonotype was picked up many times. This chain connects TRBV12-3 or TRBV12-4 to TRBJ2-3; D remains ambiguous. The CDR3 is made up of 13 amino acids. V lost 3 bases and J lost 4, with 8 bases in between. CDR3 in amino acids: CASSFGRADTQYF. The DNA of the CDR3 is TGTGCCAGCAGTTTTGGTCGGGCAGATACGCAGTATTTT.

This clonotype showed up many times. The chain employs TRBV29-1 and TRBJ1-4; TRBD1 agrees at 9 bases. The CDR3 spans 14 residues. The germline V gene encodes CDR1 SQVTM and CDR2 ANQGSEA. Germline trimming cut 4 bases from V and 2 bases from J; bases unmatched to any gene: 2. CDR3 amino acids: CSVAQGATNEKLFF. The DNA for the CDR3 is TGCAGCGTTGCACAGGGGGCTACTAATGAAAAACTGTTTTTT.

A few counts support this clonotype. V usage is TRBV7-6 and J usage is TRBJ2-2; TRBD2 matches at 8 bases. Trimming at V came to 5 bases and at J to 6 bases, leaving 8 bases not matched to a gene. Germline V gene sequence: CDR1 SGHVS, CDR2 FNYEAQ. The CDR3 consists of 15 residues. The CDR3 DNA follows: TGTGCCAGCAGCGTTACTAGCGGCCCCGCCGGGGAGCTGTTTTTT. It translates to CASSVTSGPAGELFF.

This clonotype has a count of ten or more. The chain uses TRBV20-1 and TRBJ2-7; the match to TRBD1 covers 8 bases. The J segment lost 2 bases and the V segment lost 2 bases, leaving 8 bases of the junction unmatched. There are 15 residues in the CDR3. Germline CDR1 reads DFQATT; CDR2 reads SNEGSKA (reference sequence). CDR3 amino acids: CSARPNPGQAYEQYF. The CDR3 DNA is TGCAGTGCTAGACCAAACCCGGGACAGGCCTACGAGCAGTACTTC.

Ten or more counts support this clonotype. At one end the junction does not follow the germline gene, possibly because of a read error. CDR3 protein: CASIERGETQYF. The CDR3 DNA is TGTGCCAGCATTGAAAGGGGCGAGACCCAGTACTTC. The chain has TRBV2 and TRBJ2-5, with a possible D match to TRBD1 (5 bases). The CDR3 has 12 residues. Looked up from germline, CDR1 is SNHLY and CDR2 is FYNNEI.

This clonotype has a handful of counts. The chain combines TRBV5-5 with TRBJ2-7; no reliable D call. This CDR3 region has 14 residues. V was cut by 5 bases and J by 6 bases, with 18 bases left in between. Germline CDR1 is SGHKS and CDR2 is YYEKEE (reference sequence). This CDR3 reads CASSPSRVVFEQYF. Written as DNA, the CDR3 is TGTGCCAGCAGTCCGAGCCGGGTTGTGTTCGAGCAGTACTTC. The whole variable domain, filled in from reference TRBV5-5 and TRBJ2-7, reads DAGVTQSPTHLIKTRGQQVTLRCSPISGHKSVSWYQQVLGQGPQFIFQYYEKEERGRGNFPDRFSARQFPNYSSELNVNALLLGDSALYLCASSPSRVVFEQYFGPGTRLTVT.

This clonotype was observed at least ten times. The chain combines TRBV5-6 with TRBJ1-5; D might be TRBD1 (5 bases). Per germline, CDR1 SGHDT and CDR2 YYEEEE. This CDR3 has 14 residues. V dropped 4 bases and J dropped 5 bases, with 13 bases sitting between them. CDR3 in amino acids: CASSAGGKHQPQHF. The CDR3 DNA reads TGTGCCAGCAGCGCCGGGGGGAAGCATCAGCCCCAGCATTTT.

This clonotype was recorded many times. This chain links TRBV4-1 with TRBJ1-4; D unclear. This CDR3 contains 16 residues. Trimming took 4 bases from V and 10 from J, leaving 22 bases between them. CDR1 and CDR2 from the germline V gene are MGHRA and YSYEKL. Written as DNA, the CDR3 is TGCGCCAGCAGCCTCTTCCTGAGCGGCAGCGGAGCAAAACTGTTTTTT. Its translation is CASSLFLSGSGAKLFF.

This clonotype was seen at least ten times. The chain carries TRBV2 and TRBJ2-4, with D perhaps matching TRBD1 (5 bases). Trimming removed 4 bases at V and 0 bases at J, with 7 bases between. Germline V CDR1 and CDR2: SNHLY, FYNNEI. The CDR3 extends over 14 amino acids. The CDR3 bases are TGTGCCAGCAGTGCGACAGTAGCCAAAAACATTCAGTACTTC. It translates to CASSATVAKNIQYF.

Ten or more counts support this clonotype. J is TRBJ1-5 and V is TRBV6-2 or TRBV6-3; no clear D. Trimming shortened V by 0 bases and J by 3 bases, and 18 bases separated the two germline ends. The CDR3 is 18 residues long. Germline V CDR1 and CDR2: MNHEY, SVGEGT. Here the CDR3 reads CASSYSSLIAIANQPQHF. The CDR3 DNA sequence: TGTGCCAGCAGTTACTCGTCACTTATAGCAATCGCCAATCAGCCCCAGCATTTT.

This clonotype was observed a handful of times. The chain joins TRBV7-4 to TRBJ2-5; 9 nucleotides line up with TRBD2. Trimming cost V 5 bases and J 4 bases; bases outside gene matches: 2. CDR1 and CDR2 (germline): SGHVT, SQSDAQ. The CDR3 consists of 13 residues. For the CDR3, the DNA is TGTGCCAGCAGCCCGGGACTAGCAGAGACCCAGTACTTC. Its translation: CASSPGLAETQYF.